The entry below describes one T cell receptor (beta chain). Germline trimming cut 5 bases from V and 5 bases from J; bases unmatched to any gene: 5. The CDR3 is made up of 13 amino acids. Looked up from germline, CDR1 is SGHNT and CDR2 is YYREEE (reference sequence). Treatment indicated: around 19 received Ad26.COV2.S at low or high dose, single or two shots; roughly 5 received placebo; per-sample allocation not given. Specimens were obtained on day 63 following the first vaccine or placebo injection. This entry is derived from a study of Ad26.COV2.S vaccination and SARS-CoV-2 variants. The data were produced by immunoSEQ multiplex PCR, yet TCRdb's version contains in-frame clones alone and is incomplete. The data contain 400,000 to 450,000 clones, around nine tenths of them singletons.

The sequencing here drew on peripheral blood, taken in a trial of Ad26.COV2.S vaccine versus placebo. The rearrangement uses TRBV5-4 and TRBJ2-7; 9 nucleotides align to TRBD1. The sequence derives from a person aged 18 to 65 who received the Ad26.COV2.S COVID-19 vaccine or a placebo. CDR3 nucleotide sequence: TGTGCCAGCAGAACGGGACAGGGCAACGAGCAGTACTTC. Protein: CASRTGQGNEQYF.